This T cell receptor (beta chain) was captured by sequencing in a study of cytomegalovirus exposure and HLA in healthy donors listed by TCRdb under 2017. Study-level background: In an earlier analysis of several hundred of the donors, 250 to 300 Gb of sequence data and approximately 120 million unique TCR beta sequences from approximately 180 million T cells were reported. A separate validation cohort of more than 100 different subjects was used in addition to the roughly 720-subject first cohort. The study combined high-throughput TCR immunosequencing, statistical association of individual TCRs with disease status, and machine learning to predict cytomegalovirus infection status. On average, roughly 250,000 unique TCR beta nucleotide sequences were sequenced per donor among roughly 430 genotyped donors of the cohort, with roughly 18% of those sequences being non-productive. Alongside the repertoire data, information on donor age, sex, ethnicity and CMV serostatus was compiled. The study was designed to test whether signatures of past pathogen exposure could be identified by cataloging public T cell receptors. Among the roughly 400 genotyped donors, roughly 80% belonged to the genetic ancestry cluster associated with self-reported Caucasian donors. In a later genetic analysis, genome-wide SNP genotypes for about 55% of the roughly 700 donors were used, and that subset was treated as a discovery cohort. Roughly 300 gigabases of sequencing data and roughly 90 million unique TCR sequences were included in an early release covering roughly 700 HLA-typed donors. Using immunosequencing, the study profiled T cell repertoires from 500 to 800 subjects and related those repertoires to cytomegalovirus serostatus. In the later analysis, no new phenotypic data were used to find candidate immune exposures; instead, reliance was placed on TCR beta sequences and their occurrence across donors. A later analysis re-analyzed previously published TCR beta repertoires from roughly 690 donors and added high-resolution HLA genotyping to study TCR occurrence patterns. Roughly 5 DR-DQ haplotypes were handled as single units for association and clustering, since linkage in the cohort was strong. Typing coverage varied by locus: roughly 629-630 donors for A, B, C, DRB1 and DQB1; under 550 for DQA1; about 570 for DPA1; fewer than 480 for DPB1. All discovery cohort repertoires had been generated on a single sequencing platform. HLA typing included class I and class II loci at four-digit resolution. An earlier analysis of several hundred of the donors applied high-throughput TCR beta sequencing to assess whether each TCR beta V gene segment acted as functional or pseudogenic. Here is what the overall study found, with its caveats: A cluster of highly shared sequence variants was judged likely to represent a technical artifact of the sequencing pipeline. The authors suggested that the approach could potentially be extended to other disease states and immunological phenotypes. Because some donors lacked HLA typing at each locus, the association tests relied only on the typed subset. Correlated functional status among segregating V segments might be attributable to linkage disequilibrium, but an unknown experimental factor could not be ruled out. In a later analysis, HLA-associated TCR beta chains were found to be more clonally expanded and to have lower generation probabilities than equally common non-associated chains. In a later analysis, several top co-occurrence clusters were reported to appear linked to parvovirus B19, influenza, CMV and Epstein-Barr virus. While some public TCRs were present in many individuals, most TCR sequences turned up only very rarely across donors. The study listed 164 TCR beta chains as associated with cytomegalovirus. A later genetic analysis associated a missense DCLRE1C variant with V-gene and J-gene trimming of TCR beta chains, and an independent cohort replicated the association. In an earlier analysis of 587 of the donors, most TCR beta V segments appeared in productive rearrangements about 87% or about 30% of the time, broadly matching IMGT annotations. When HLA alleles, especially DR and DQ, strongly co-occurred, attributing TCR associations to individual alleles was difficult. Roughly uniform sequencing depth across donors was assumed in presence/absence analyses, although this assumption may not hold. In vitro tests confirmed that a few of the cytomegalovirus-associated TCR beta chains recognize cytomegalovirus antigens. A later genetic analysis reported fewer N-insertions in productive TCRs among donors in an Asian-associated ancestry cluster than the roughly 720-donor mean. The only immune exposure information available for the cohort was CMV serostatus. A later analysis found that most CMV-associated TCR beta chains appeared HLA-restricted, with HLA associations seemingly driven largely by CMV exposure. A later analysis associated about 16,000 TCR beta sequences with specific HLA alleles at a false discovery rate of 0.05. Cytomegalovirus status was reported to be diagnosed by the classifier with high specificity and sensitivity in both the original and validation cohorts. According to a later analysis, TCR association rates differed among HLA loci, with DRB1 alleles showing the most associated TCRs and HLA-C alleles showing the fewest. A further reported finding was that TCR beta sequences accurately predicted the HLA-A and HLA-B alleles for most subjects in the first cohort. Some IMGT-functional V segments, including TRBV6-2 and TRBV6-3, could not be told apart with the 87-base-pair reads, so those segments were excluded. Only TCR beta chains were sequenced in this cohort, and the absence of alpha or paired-chain data limited detectable features. Because counts were too low, 15 to 20 rarely observed V segments, including chromosome 9 orphons, were left out of the earlier analysis of 500 to 650 of the donors.

The library was built by means of the immunoSEQ multiplex PCR assay. For the multiplex PCR, a mixture combining 60 forward primers for TCR Vbeta segments and 13 reverse primers for TCR Jbeta segments was used. The CDR3 region of rearranged TCR beta genes was amplified from genomic DNA by a multiplex PCR assay. On the Illumina HiSeq System, the amplified TCR beta libraries were sequenced as 87-base-pair reads. The paper's processing steps were these. Across the 700 or so repertoires, a later analysis counted some 80 million unique TCR beta chains, 9.5 million to 13 million of which were shared by at least two donors. To remove PCR and sequencing errors, raw reads were error-corrected and collapsed into unique sequences using a nearest-neighbor algorithm that merged closely related sequences. Alignment of CDR3 sequences to IMGT reference sequences was used to assign V, D and J gene segments. For a sequence to be retained, at least a six-nucleotide match to both a V gene segment and a J gene segment was required. A rearrangement counted as productive if the CDR3 had no stop codons and remained in frame with V and J, and every other rearrangement counted as non-productive. CDR3 was defined according to IMGT convention as the region running from the second conserved V-encoded cysteine to the conserved J-encoded phenylalanine. The earlier analysis of some 600 of the donors excluded sequences that lacked an unambiguous match to a single V gene segment. In an earlier analysis of about 590 of the donors, a V segment was called functional when productive rearrangements were above 56.7%, and segregating when the standard deviation between donors exceeded 5%. A statistical classification framework was developed to diagnose cytomegalovirus status using the catalog of TCR beta chain sequences. A later analysis assigned V and J genes by comparing TCR nucleotide sequences with IMGT/GENE-DB human TR gene sequences. The TCRdist pipeline was used in a later analysis to assign CDR3 sequences and most-parsimonious VDJ recombination scenarios. In a later analysis, every TCR beta chain was defined by the combination of its CDR3 amino acid sequence and its V-gene family, and reads without a unique V-gene family were dropped. To address suspected cross-contamination and a sequencing artifact, a later analysis removed under 600 highly shared, low-generation-probability nucleotide sequences. In a later analysis, a clonal expansion index was calculated for each public chain from normalized within-repertoire ranks of inferred template counts. In a later analysis, generation probabilities were computed with a VDJ recombination model fitted to out-of-frame rearrangements, and the resulting probabilities were checked against IGoR. Hypergeometric tests were used in a later analysis to score TCR-TCR, TCR-HLA and TCR-CMV co-occurrence, with a repertoire-size bias correction applied to the TCR pairs. False discovery rates were estimated in a later analysis by permuting HLA or CMV assignments 20 times. In a later analysis, co-occurring TCRs were grouped using DBSCAN, with TCRdist sequence similarity added in when clustering inside HLA-allele-positive subsets. Co-occurrence clustering excluded repertoires with fewer than 30,000 or more than 120,000 public chains, plus five with anomalous nucleotide sharing. TCRdb took over this immuneACCESS table, retaining in-frame rearrangements with V and J assigned. Such tables are incomplete; in checked studies, under half of the missing clones stem from an unresolved V gene, and the remainder is unexplained. V and J calls and clone size are copied from that table; D and trimming were computed from the DNA. In this sample the table shows 150,000 to 200,000 clones, roughly 77% of which occur a single time. Less than 5.5% of the sample is taken by the ten largest.

Worth noting for this clone: Its antigen remains undetermined. No much larger clone exists at a distance of one base, and base qualities are not known.

From its cysteine to its phenylalanine, the CDR3 spans 14 amino acids. The CDR3 DNA has 42 bases and is translated from base 1. CDR1 and CDR2, per the germline V gene, are SGHDT and YYEEEE. The cohort comprised 666 healthy bone marrow donors. At the time of sampling, all cohort members were nominally healthy, though unrecorded immune exposures were likely present. The donor was CMV seronegative and was included in the group of under 450 seronegative cohort members. Every donor gave a peripheral blood sample, and the peripheral blood mononuclear cells from that sample were used for TCR beta sequencing. Genomic DNA extraction from the blood cell samples was performed with the Qiagen DNeasy Blood Extraction Kit.

Sequenced: PBMCs. The receptor was isolated from a male donor in good health and CMV-seronegative. In this chain, TRBV5-6 is recombined with TRBJ2-5, and 8 junction bases match TRBD2. The tail of the sequence fits TRBJ2-7 better, so the J call may be wrong. The CDR3 amino acid sequence is: CASDRGGNAYEQYF. At the DNA level, the sequence is TGTGCCAGCGATCGGGGGGGCAACGCCTACGAGCAGTACTTC.